Listed below are T cell receptor beta chains from one sample, sequenced in a study of CD8+ T cells in alopecia areata. Here immunoSEQ multiplex PCR was the method, and the copy in TCRdb shows in-frame clones only, minus some. Found here are over 110,000 clones, 40% to 55% of them singletons; the top ten hold 0.95% to 1%. Sample: CD4+ T cells sorted from blood, taken at week 0. These receptor sequences come from a human donor with alopecia areata. The CDR3 runs from the conserved cysteine through the conserved F or W. Each record gives: clone size, V gene, CDR3 protein. The size entry is marked missing in some rows and otherwise reads once, few, many or a size class.

NA | TRBV29-1 | CSVKTGIQAGEKLFF
NA | TRBV7-9 | CASSRDGNQPQHF
NA | TRBV19 | CASSQRDSDTQYF
NA | TRBV29-1 | CSVHGLTDTQYF
few | TRBV30 | CAWSVRAGDYSNQPQHF
NA | TRBV29-1 | CSVGGKAGGTNTEAFF
NA | TRBV5-1 | CASSSGQHSGNTIYF
few | TRBV27 | CASSLAPTNYGYTF
NA | TRBV6-1 | CASSNRAQEGSEAFF
NA | TRBV11-2 | CASSLVVGTSTDTQYF
NA | TRBV25-1 | CASIGGTEAFF
NA | TRBV7-9 | CASASQGGGETQYF
NA | TRBV7-2 | CASTQTNVEQYF
NA | TRBV9 | CASSASVGSYNEQFF
NA | TRBV29-1 | CSVELADRSSGANVLTF
few | TRBV19 | CASSTTPTSGRGNEQFF
few | TRBV5-6 | CASSAGLAGGLDTQYF
NA | TRBV5-1 | CASSPRTDRTGELFF
NA | TRBV10-2 | CASSESFGAQETQYF
NA | TRBV6-6 | CASAGGLETQYF
NA | TRBV27 | CASSLRSGSGVLKQPQHF
NA | TRBV18 | CASSLGGSGANVLTF